The clone carrying this T cell receptor beta chain has a handful of counts. The data are from a study of T cells in Graves' hyperthyroidism and ophthalmopathy. CDR3 length: 15 amino acids. Germline assignment: CDR1 LNHNV and CDR2 YYDKDF (reference sequence). Trimming took 0 bases from V and 7 from J, leaving 13 bases between them. From RNA transcripts, TCR beta CDR3 regions were amplified. Researchers ran a first-round RT-PCR on the TCR CDR3 using the HTBI primer set. TCRdb recomputed calls from the multiplex PCR reads with MiXCR, one row per CDR3 protein. The sample shows 300,000 to 400,000 distinct CDR3 sequences, roughly 15% of them seen only once. PBMCs came from about 10 ml fresh peripheral blood.

The rearrangement links TRBV15 to TRBJ2-1; TRBD1 is a possible D gene (6 bases). Sequencing was performed on blood. This receptor was taken from a young woman with Graves' ophthalmopathy. The CDR3 loop is CATSREGAGGNEQFF. The CDR3 bases are TGTGCCACCAGCAGAGAGGGGGCCGGTGGGAATGAGCAGTTCTTC.